These T cell receptor beta chains were read from a single sample in a study of blood T cell repertoires in COVID-19. TCRdb keeps only in-frame clones here, not all; method: immunoSEQ multiplex PCR. The sample holds about 360,000 clones, around 82% seen once. The source material was peripheral blood. These receptor sequences come from a man aged 25-40 years with active or convalescent COVID-19. Each CDR3 is given with its conserved first and last residue. D genes are given only for firm matches. A row's size may be missing; if present it is once, few, many or a size class.

cdr3_aa cdr3_nt d_call j_call v_call clone_size
CASSEPDNEQFF TGTGCCAGCAGCGAGCCCGACAATGAGCAGTTCTTC NA TRBJ2-1 TRBV6-6 few
CASSLFDNEQFF TGTGCCAGCAGCTTGTTCGACAATGAGCAGTTCTTC NA TRBJ2-1 TRBV5-4 NA
CATRLGAVGNQPQHF TGTGCCACCCGCTTAGGGGCAGTGGGCAATCAGCCCCAGCATTTT NA TRBJ1-5 TRBV2 NA
CASSVRGGADGEQFF TGTGCCAGCAGCGTTCGGGGGGGCGCAGATGGTGAGCAGTTCTTC TRBD2 TRBJ2-1 TRBV9 NA
CASSLGGKGYTF TGTGCCAGCAGTTTGGGAGGGAAGGGCTACACCTTC NA TRBJ1-2 TRBV28 once
CASSKAGGNTEAFF TGTGCCAGTAGCAAGGCCGGGGGGAACACTGAAGCTTTCTTT NA TRBJ1-1 TRBV19 many
CASSQTGSTEAFF TGCGCCAGCAGCCAGACAGGGTCAACTGAAGCTTTCTTT TRBD1 TRBJ1-1 TRBV4-3 NA
CATSDSGLFYGYTF TGTGCCACCAGTGACTCTGGACTTTTCTATGGCTACACCTTC NA TRBJ1-2 TRBV24-1 NA
CASSDPGQGNTGELFF TGCGCCAGCAGCGATCCGGGACAGGGAAACACCGGGGAGCTGTTTTTT TRBD1 TRBJ2-2 TRBV5-1 NA
CAWRGGGEQPQHF TGTGCCTGGAGAGGTGGAGGTGAACAGCCCCAGCATTTT NA TRBJ1-5 TRBV30 once
CASVSGGGRSSYNSPLHF TGTGCCAGCGTTTCAGGGGGCGGCAGGAGCTCCTATAATTCACCCCTCCACTTT TRBD1 TRBJ1-6 TRBV2 NA
CASSVSRVRGHGGELFF TGTGCCAGCAGCGTCTCGAGGGTCAGGGGTCATGGCGGGGAGCTGTTTTTT NA TRBJ2-2 TRBV9 NA
CASRAGEKQYF TGCGCCAGCAGGGCAGGGGAAAAGCAGTACTTC NA TRBJ2-7 TRBV5-1 NA
CASSLDRDEAFF TGCGCCAGCAGCTTGGACAGGGATGAAGCTTTCTTT NA TRBJ1-1 TRBV5-1 few
CASSLGIPGQSEQFF TGTGCCAGCAGCTTAGGGATTCCGGGACAAAGTGAGCAGTTCTTC NA TRBJ2-1 TRBV7-3 NA
CAWFPLPAGYTF TGTGCCTGGTTCCCCCTCCCCGCGGGCTACACCTTC NA TRBJ1-2 TRBV30 NA
CASSPGTSGYNEQFF TGTGCCAGCAGCCCAGGGACTAGCGGATACAATGAGCAGTTCTTC TRBD2 TRBJ2-1 TRBV5-6 NA
CASRSSGGNRDGYTF TGTGCCAGTAGATCAAGCGGAGGTAATAGGGATGGCTACACCTTC NA TRBJ1-2 TRBV19 once
CASSLAADEQFF TGTGCCAGCAGCCTAGCAGCGGATGAGCAGTTCTTC NA TRBJ2-1 TRBV11-2 NA
CASSHSTGVQEKLFF TGTGCCAGCAGCCACTCTACAGGGGTACAGGAAAAACTGTTTTTT TRBD1 TRBJ1-4 TRBV11-2 many
CASSRTSGRPDTQYF TGTGCCAGCAGCAGGACTAGCGGGAGACCAGATACGCAGTATTTT TRBD2 TRBJ2-3 TRBV9 NA
CASSYTTAQETQYF TGTGCCAGCAGTTACACGACAGCCCAAGAGACCCAGTACTTC NA TRBJ2-5 TRBV6-2/TRBV6-3 NA
CSVEGGLGLPSGYGYTF TGCAGCGTTGAGGGGGGGCTCGGGTTGCCCTCCGGCTATGGCTACACCTTC NA TRBJ1-2 TRBV29-1 NA
CASSQIRENEKLFF TGTGCCAGTAGCCAGATCCGGGAGAATGAAAAACTGTTTTTT NA TRBJ1-4 TRBV19 NA
CASSLIDRGSPLHF TGTGCCAGCAGCCTTATTGACAGGGGTTCACCCCTCCACTTT TRBD1 TRBJ1-6 TRBV7-2 once
CASSEEQRDIQYF TGTGCCAGCAGTGAAGAACAGAGGGACATTCAGTACTTC NA TRBJ2-4 TRBV2 NA
CASGLGPLHF TGTGCCAGTGGACTGGGGCCCCTCCACTTT NA TRBJ1-6 TRBV2 NA
CASRPGLRGLTDTQYF TGCGCCAGCAGACCAGGGCTGAGGGGGCTCACAGATACGCAGTATTTT TRBD1 TRBJ2-3 TRBV5-1 NA
CASSYTTRGSPLHF TGTGCCAGCAGTTACACGACGCGGGGTTCACCCCTCCACTTT NA TRBJ1-6 TRBV6-5 once
CASSQRPRLGLLRGHEQYF TGTGCCAGCAGCCAAAGACCGCGGCTCGGGCTTCTGCGGGGCCACGAGCAGTACTTC NA TRBJ2-7 TRBV7-2 NA
CASRTVGRNSPLHF TGCGCCAGCAGAACTGTCGGGAGAAATTCACCCCTCCACTTT NA TRBJ1-6 TRBV4-1 NA
CASSRGTVPYEQYF TGTGCCAGCAGCCGCGGGACGGTCCCCTACGAGCAGTACTTC NA TRBJ2-7 TRBV3-1/TRBV3-2 medium-sized
CASSRLAGHPLNEQFF TGTGCCAGCTCCCGACTAGCGGGCCATCCTCTCAATGAGCAGTTCTTC TRBD2 TRBJ2-1 TRBV18 few
CASSALTGRKTYEQYF TGTGCCAGCAGCGCTTTGACAGGGAGGAAAACCTACGAGCAGTACTTC NA TRBJ2-7 TRBV11-2 NA
CASSPSLAGYEQYF TGTGCCAGCAGCCCCTCACTAGCAGGGTACGAGCAGTACTTC NA TRBJ2-7 TRBV4-2 many
CASSIRTSNQPQHF TGTGCCAGTAGTATTAGGACATCGAATCAGCCCCAGCATTTT NA TRBJ1-5 TRBV19 NA
CASSPSPRGSNYGYTF TGTGCCAGCAGCCCATCCCCGAGGGGGTCTAACTATGGCTACACCTTC NA TRBJ1-2 TRBV9 NA